One and the same sample provided the 19 T cell receptor beta chains below, sequenced in a study of cytomegalovirus exposure and HLA in healthy donors. The PCR was carried out with 60 Vbeta primers and 13 Jbeta primers. Profiled with immunoSEQ multiplex PCR; TCRdb holds only in-frame clones, not every one. The sample includes 120,000 to 150,000 clones, roughly 82% of them seen just once. Sequencing was done on a sample of PBMCs. Receptors originate from a male donor in good health and CMV-seronegative.

This chain uses TRBV5-1 with TRBJ1-4; TRBD1 aligns across 7 bases. The CDR3 extends over 16 amino acids. The trim removed 4 bases at V and 4 bases at J, leaving 10 bases unmatched. Germline V lookup: CDR1 SGHRS, CDR2 YFSETQ. The CDR3 bases are TGCGCCAGCAGCGCAGATCCCGGGACAGTTAATGAAAAACTGTTTTTT. Protein sequence: CASSADPGTVNEKLFF.

This clone was observed a single time. CDR3 in amino acids: CATSRDWVQGARAKGYTF. For the CDR3, the DNA is TGTGCCACCAGCAGAGATTGGGTACAGGGGGCGCGTGCTAAGGGCTACACCTTC. The chain is built from TRBV15 and TRBJ1-2; 9 positions match TRBD1. The germline V gene encodes CDR1 LNHNV and CDR2 YYDKDF (reference sequence). This CDR3 has 18 amino acids. After removal of 0 bases from V and 8 bases from J, the junction contained 16 bases not matched to a gene.

The V and J genes are TRBV27 and TRBJ2-7, with D perhaps TRBD1 (5 bases). CDR1 MNHEY and CDR2 SMNVEV come from the germline V gene (reference sequence). The CDR3 loop spans 18 amino acids. The ends were cut back, 0 bases at V and 5 bases at J, with 23 bases in the middle. The CDR3 region is CASSLSGQPHTSSHEQYF. CDR3 in DNA: TGTGCCAGCAGTTTATCGGGGCAGCCTCATACATCTTCCCACGAGCAGTACTTC.

In this sample, this clone turned up a few times. The chain is built from TRBV27 and TRBJ2-7; weak D call: TRBD2 (5 bases). Germline V lookup: CDR1 MNHEY, CDR2 SMNVEV (reference sequence). The CDR3 sequence is 15 residues long. The V gene lost 1 base and the J gene lost 2 bases, with 12 bases spanning the gap. CDR3 loop: CASSLWERPAYEQYF. CDR3 bases: TGTGCCAGCAGTTTATGGGAGAGGCCGGCCTACGAGCAGTACTTC.

V and J are TRBV6-5 and TRBJ2-5, with D possibly TRBD1 on 5 matching bases. CDR1 is MNHEY, CDR2 SVGAGI, per germline. This CDR3 region has 15 residues. Trimming left V 5 bases short and J 1 base short, with 14 bases between. DNA for the CDR3: TGTGCCAGCAGTAAAAGCAGGGTGCTCCAAGAGACCCAGTACTTC. Amino acids: CASSKSRVLQETQYF.

J is TRBJ2-3 and V is TRBV7-2; 11 bases line up with TRBD2. The V and J ends lost 1 base and 0 bases, in that order; junction bases with no gene match: 0. The V gene's germline CDR1 is SGHTA and CDR2 FQGNSA. This CDR3 comprises 16 residues. The CDR3 here is CASSLVAGGSTDTQYF. The CDR3 DNA reads as TGTGCCAGCAGCTTAGTAGCGGGGGGGAGCACAGATACGCAGTATTTT.

Points on this clone: One junction end does not reproduce the germline sequence, and a read error may be involved. The chain employs TRBV19 and TRBJ1-1; the D is unclear. From germline, CDR1 is LNHDA and CDR2 SQIVND (reference sequence). This CDR3 is 16 amino acids long. For the CDR3, the DNA is TGTGCCAGTAGTATAGATGAGAGCGCCTTGAACGCTGAAGCTTTCTTT. Encoded protein: CASSIDESALNAEAFF.

The chain joins TRBV4-2 to TRBJ1-2; 7 bases match TRBD1. This CDR3 has 15 residues. Germline values: CDR1 LGHNA, CDR2 YNFKEQ. Trimming took 1 base from V and 4 from J; bases not matched to a gene: 6. Here the CDR3 DNA reads TGTGCCAGCAGCCAAGTTGGGACAGCAACCTATGGCTACACCTTC. Encoded protein: CASSQVGTATYGYTF.

The chain joins TRBV18 to TRBJ1-1; D gene ambiguous. Per the germline V gene, CDR1 is KGHSH and CDR2 is LQKENI. The CDR3 sequence is 15 residues long. The V end was cut by 3 bases, the J end by 4 bases, with 15 bases between. The CDR3 loop is CASSPRGIGTTEAFF. The DNA of the CDR3 is TGTGCCAGCTCACCTAGAGGTATTGGAACCACTGAAGCTTTCTTT.

The J gene is TRBJ2-1, the V gene TRBV5-1, with TRBD2 matching over 13 bases. The CDR3 loop spans 18 amino acids. CDR1 is SGHRS and CDR2 is YFSETQ in the germline V gene. V lost 0 bases to trimming and J lost 6 bases; unmatched junction nucleotides: 9. Here the CDR3 reads CASSLDHLTSGGANEQFF. CDR3 nucleotide sequence: TGCGCCAGCAGCTTGGACCACCTAACTAGCGGGGGGGCCAATGAGCAGTTCTTC. Based on the CDR3 plus reference TRBV5-1 and TRBJ2-1, the full variable domain is KAGVTQTPRYLIKTRGQQVTLSCSPISGHRSVSWYQQTPGQGLQFLFEYFSETQRNKGNFPGRFSGRQFSNSRSEMNVSTLELGDSALYLCASSLDHLTSGGANEQFFGPGTRLTVL.

The chain is built from TRBV5-8 and TRBJ1-2; TRBD1 is a possible D gene (6 bases). This CDR3 is built from 14 residues. The germline CDR1 and CDR2 sequences are SGHTS and YDEGEE. Trimming pared 3 bases from V and 8 bases from J, leaving 17 bases between. CDR3 protein: CASSSRTAPYGYTF. For the CDR3, the DNA is TGTGCCAGCAGCTCGCGGACAGCCCCATACGGCTACACCTTC.

This clone occurred a few times. CDR3 in DNA: TGTGCCTGGAGTGGTGCCCCGGGACTAGTCTACGAGCAGTACTTC. It specifies CAWSGAPGLVYEQYF. This chain joins TRBV30 and TRBJ2-7; 8 bases map to TRBD2. This CDR3 spans 15 amino acids. Losses at the gene ends were 1 base for V and 3 bases for J; bases not matched to a gene: 8. CDR1 and CDR2 (germline): GTSNPN, SVGIG (reference sequence). Full variable domain (remainder filled in from reference TRBV30 and TRBJ2-7): SQTIHQWPATLVQPVGSPLSLECTVEGTSNPNLYWYRQAAGRGLQLLFYSVGIGQISSEVPQNLSASRPQDRQFILSSKKLLLSDSGFYLCAWSGAPGLVYEQYFGPGTRLTVT.

The gene calls are TRBV4-1 and TRBJ2-1, with D possibly matching TRBD2 (5 bases). This CDR3 has 15 residues. Germline assignment: CDR1 MGHRA and CDR2 YSYEKL. V was clipped by 6 bases and J by 5 bases, with 17 bases between them. CDR3 coding DNA: TGCGCCAGCAGACTACGGGGAGAATATCACAATGAGCAGTTCTTC. Protein product: CASRLRGEYHNEQFF.

V gene TRBV7-9 combines with J gene TRBJ1-1; D perhaps matches TRBD1 (6 bases). Germline loops: CDR1 SEHNR, CDR2 FQNEAQ (reference sequence). The CDR3 runs 15 residues. With 4 bases removed from V and 0 bases from J, the gap between germline ends came to 12 bases. The CDR3 DNA reads as TGTGCCAGCAGCTCGGGACACCTCATGAACACTGAAGCTTTCTTT. Translating gives CASSSGHLMNTEAFF.

The chain combines TRBV7-2 with TRBJ1-4; tentatively, D is TRBD1 (6 bases). Germline values: CDR1 SGHTA, CDR2 FQGNSA. This CDR3 contains 14 residues. Trimming took off 5 bases at V and 4 bases at J, with 11 bases between the two ends. The CDR3 DNA reads TGTGCCAGCAGCATACAGGGCGTTAATGAAAAACTGTTTTTT. It encodes CASSIQGVNEKLFF.

This clone showed up just once. The chain uses TRBV4-3 and TRBJ1-2; no reliable D call. From germline, CDR1 is LGHNA and CDR2 YSLEER. The CDR3 consists of 15 residues. V lost 0 bases to trimming and J lost 4 bases, with 12 bases between them. The CDR3 loop reads CASSQEHRTFYGYTF. CDR3 DNA: TGCGCCAGCAGCCAAGAGCACAGAACCTTCTATGGCTACACCTTC.

This clone was seen only a few times. The rearrangement joins TRBV2 to TRBJ2-3; 7 bases match TRBD1. Germline values: CDR1 SNHLY, CDR2 FYNNEI. CDR3 size: 14 residues. J gave up 0 bases and V 4 bases, and 1 base lay outside the gene matches. The CDR3 bases are TGTGCCAGCAGTGCGGACAGGAGCACAGATACGCAGTATTTT. Translated: CASSADRSTDTQYF.

The chain is built from TRBV10-3 and TRBJ1-2; 11 bases align to TRBD1. The germline V gene encodes CDR1 ENHRY and CDR2 SYGVKD. The J segment lost 4 bases and the V segment lost 0 bases, leaving 4 bases of the junction unmatched. The CDR3 loop spans 16 amino acids. The CDR3 here is CAISESRTGGFYGYTF. The CDR3 nucleotides are TGTGCCATCAGTGAGTCAAGGACAGGGGGCTTCTATGGCTACACCTTC.

This clone was counted only a few times. The chain recombines TRBV9 with TRBJ1-4, with TRBD1 as a possible D gene (5 bases). Per germline, CDR1 SGDLS and CDR2 YYNGEE. The CDR3 is 14 amino acids. V was cut by 3 bases and J by 0 bases, with 6 bases left in between. CDR3 residues: CASSATATNEKLFF. For the CDR3, the DNA is TGTGCCAGCAGCGCGACAGCAACTAATGAAAAACTGTTTTTT.